This paragraph reports one T cell receptor beta chain. Antigen: not known. TCRdb re-derived calls from the RT-PCR reads in MiXCR, one entry per CDR3 protein. The sample includes about 500,000 distinct CDR3 sequences, 16% seen only once; the top ten take 3% to 3.5%. This sample is part of a study of response to subunit inactivated influenza vaccine. Study-wide results and caveats: Few new T cells, the authors suggested, are recruited by each seasonal influenza vaccination.

The clonotype comes from a man aged 50-75 years who received an inactivated influenza vaccine. The sample was CD4+ T cells sorted from PBMCs, taken roughly 24 months after vaccination.

CDR3 in amino acids: CASSPAGRITTDTQYF. CDR3 coding DNA: TGTGCCAGCAGTCCGGCGGGACGGATAACCACAGATACGCAGTATTTT. This chain uses TRBV28 with TRBJ2-3, with D perhaps matching TRBD2 (6 bases). CDR3 length: 16 amino acids. V was clipped by 5 bases and J by 2 bases, with 17 bases between them. Germline lookup yields CDR1 MDHEN and CDR2 SYDVKM.